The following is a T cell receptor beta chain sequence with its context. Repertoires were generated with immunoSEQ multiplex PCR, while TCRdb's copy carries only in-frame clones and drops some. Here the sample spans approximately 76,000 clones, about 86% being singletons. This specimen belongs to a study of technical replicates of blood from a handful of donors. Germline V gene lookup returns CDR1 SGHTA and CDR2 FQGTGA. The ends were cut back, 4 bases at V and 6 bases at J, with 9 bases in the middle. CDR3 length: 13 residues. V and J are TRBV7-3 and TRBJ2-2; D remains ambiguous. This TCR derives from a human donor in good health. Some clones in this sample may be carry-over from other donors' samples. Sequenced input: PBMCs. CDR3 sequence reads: CASSSPGPGELFF. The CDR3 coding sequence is TGTGCCAGCAGCTCCCCGGGTCCCGGGGAGCTGTTTTTT.